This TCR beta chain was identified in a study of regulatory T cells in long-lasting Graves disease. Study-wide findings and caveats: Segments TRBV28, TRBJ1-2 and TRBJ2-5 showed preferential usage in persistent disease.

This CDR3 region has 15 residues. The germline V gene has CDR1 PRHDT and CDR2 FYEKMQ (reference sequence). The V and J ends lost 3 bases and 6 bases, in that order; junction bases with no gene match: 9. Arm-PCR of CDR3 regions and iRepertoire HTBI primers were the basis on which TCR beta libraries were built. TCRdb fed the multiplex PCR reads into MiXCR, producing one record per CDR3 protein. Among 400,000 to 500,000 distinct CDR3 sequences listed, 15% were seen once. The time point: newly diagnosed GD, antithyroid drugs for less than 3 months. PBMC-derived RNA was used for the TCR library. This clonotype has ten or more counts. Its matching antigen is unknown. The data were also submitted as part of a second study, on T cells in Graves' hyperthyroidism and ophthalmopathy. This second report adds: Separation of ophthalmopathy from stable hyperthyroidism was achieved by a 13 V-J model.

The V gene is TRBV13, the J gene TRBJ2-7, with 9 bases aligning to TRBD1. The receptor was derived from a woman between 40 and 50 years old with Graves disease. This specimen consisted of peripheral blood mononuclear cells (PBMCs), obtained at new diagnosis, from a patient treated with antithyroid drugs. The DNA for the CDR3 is TGTGCCAGCAGCTTCCCGGGACAGGGTCTACCCGAGCAGTACTTC. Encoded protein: CASSFPGQGLPEQYF.